The following is a TCR beta chain sequence with its context. The antigen is unknown. This entry is derived from a study of cytomegalovirus exposure and HLA in healthy donors. About the research overall: As released early, the data held approximately 80 million unique TCRs from HLA-typed donors.

Overall study results and limits: Through in vitro validation, a few CMV-associated chains were shown to be specific for CMV antigens. Sequences of the TCR beta chain were said to predict the HLA-A and HLA-B alleles of most subjects accurately.

The germline CDR1 and CDR2 sequences are MNHEY and SMNVEV (reference sequence). Between the trimmed V and J ends, which lost 0 bases and 4 bases, there was a span of 12 bases. The CDR3 runs 15 residues. This PCR relied on a set of 60 Vbeta primers and 13 Jbeta primers. Produced via immunoSEQ multiplex PCR; TCRdb's table is partial and in-frame only. Found here are under 200,000 clones, about three quarters of them singletons; the top ten hold less than 3%. This chain uses TRBV27 with TRBJ1-1, with D uncertain. This TCR came from a female donor in good health and CMV-seronegative. The sequenced material came from PBMCs. The CDR3 DNA is TGTGCCAGCAGTTTATCCCCCTCGGTCCCCACTGAAGCTTTCTTT. It codes for CASSLSPSVPTEAFF.